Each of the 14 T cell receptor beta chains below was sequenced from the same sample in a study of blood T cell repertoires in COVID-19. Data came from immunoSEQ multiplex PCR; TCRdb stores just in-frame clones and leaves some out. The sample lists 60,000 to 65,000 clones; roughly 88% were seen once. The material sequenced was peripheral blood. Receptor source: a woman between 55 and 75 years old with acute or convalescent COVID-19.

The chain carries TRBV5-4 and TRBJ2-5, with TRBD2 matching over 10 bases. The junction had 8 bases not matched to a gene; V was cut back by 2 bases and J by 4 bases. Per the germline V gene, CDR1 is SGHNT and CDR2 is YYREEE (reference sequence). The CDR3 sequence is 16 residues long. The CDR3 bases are TGTGCCAGCAGCTTAGGGCCACTAGCGGGGCGAGAGACCCAGTACTTC. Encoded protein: CASSLGPLAGRETQYF.

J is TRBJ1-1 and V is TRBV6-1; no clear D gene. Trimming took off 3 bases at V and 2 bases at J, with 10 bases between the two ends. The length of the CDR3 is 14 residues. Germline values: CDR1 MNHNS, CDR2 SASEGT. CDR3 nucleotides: TGTGCCAGCAGTGACCTCCGGGAAAACACTGAAGCTTTCTTT. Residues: CASSDLRENTEAFF.

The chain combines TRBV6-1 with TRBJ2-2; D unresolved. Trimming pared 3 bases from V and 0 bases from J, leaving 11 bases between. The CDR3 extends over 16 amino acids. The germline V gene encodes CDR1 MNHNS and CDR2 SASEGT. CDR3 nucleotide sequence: TGTGCCAGCAGTGATCTCCAGACTTCGAACACCGGGGAGCTGTTTTTT. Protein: CASSDLQTSNTGELFF.

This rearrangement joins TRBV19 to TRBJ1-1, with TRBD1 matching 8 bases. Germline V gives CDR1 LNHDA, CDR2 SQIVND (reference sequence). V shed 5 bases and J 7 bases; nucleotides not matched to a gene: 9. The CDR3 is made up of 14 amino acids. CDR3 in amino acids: CASSLQGALGEAFF. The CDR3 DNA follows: TGTGCCAGTAGTCTCCAGGGGGCTTTGGGTGAAGCTTTCTTT.

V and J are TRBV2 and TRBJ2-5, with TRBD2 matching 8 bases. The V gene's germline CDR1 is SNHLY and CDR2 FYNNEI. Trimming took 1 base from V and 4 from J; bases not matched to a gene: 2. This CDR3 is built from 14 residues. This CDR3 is CASSEGTSIETQYF. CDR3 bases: TGTGCCAGCAGTGAAGGGACTAGCATAGAGACCCAGTACTTC.

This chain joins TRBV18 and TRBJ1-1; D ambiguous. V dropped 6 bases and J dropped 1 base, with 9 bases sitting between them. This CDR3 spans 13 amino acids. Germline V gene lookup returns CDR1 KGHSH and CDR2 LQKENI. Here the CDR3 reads CASSEGGNTEAFF. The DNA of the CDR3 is TGTGCCAGCTCCGAGGGTGGGAACACTGAAGCTTTCTTT.

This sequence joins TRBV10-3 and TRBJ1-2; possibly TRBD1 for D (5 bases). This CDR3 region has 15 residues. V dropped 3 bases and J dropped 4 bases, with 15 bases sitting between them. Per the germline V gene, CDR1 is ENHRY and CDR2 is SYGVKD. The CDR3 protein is CAISDTGTNVYGYTF. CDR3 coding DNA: TGTGCCATCAGTGATACCGGGACTAACGTCTATGGCTACACCTTC.

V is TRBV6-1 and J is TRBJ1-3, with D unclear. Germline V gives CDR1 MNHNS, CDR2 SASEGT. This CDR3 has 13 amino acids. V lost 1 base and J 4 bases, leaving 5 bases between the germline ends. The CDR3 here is CASSEVHGNTIYF. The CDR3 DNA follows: TGTGCCAGCAGTGAAGTACACGGAAACACCATATATTTT.

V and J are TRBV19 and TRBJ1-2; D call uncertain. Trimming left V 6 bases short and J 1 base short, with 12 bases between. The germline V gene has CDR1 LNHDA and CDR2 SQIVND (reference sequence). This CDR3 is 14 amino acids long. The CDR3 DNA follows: TGTGCCAGTAGCCCCGAGGAGATTAACTATGGCTACACCTTC. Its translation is CASSPEEINYGYTF.

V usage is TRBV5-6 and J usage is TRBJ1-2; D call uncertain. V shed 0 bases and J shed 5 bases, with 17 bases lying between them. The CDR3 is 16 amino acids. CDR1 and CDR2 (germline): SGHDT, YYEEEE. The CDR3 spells CASSLGMAGDPYGYTF. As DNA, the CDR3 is TGTGCCAGCAGCTTGGGCATGGCCGGGGATCCGTATGGCTACACCTTC. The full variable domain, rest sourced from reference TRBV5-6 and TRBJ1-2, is DAGVTQSPTHLIKTRGQQVTLRCSPKSGHDTVSWYQQALGQGPQFIFQYYEEEERQRGNFPDRFSGHQFPNYSSELNVNALLLGDSALYLCASSLGMAGDPYGYTFGSGTRLTVV.

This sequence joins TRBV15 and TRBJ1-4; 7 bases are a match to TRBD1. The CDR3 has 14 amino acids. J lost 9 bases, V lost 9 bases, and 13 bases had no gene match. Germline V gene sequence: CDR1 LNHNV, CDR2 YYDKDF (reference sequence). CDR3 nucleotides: TGTGCCACGGGAAATGACAGGGAAGTGAAAAAACTGTTTTTT. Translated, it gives CATGNDREVKKLFF.

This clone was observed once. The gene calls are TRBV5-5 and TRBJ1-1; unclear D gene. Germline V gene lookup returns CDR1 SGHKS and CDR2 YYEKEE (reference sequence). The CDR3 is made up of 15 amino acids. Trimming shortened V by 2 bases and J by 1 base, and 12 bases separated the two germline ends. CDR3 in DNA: TGTGCCAGCAGCTTATATTACAGCAAGAACACTGAAGCTTTCTTT. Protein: CASSLYYSKNTEAFF.

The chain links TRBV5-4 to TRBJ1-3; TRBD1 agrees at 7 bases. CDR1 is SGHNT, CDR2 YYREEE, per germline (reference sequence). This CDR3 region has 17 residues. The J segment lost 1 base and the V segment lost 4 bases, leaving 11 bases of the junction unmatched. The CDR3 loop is CASSGARGRGSGNTIYF. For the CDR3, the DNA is TGTGCCAGCAGCGGGGCTAGGGGCAGGGGGTCTGGAAACACCATATATTTT. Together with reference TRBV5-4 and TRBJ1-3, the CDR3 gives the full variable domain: ETGVTQSPTHLIKTRGQQVTLRCSSQSGHNTVSWYQQALGQGPQFIFQYYREEENGRGNFPPRFSGLQFPNYSSELNVNALELDDSALYLCASSGARGRGSGNTIYFGEGSWLTVV.

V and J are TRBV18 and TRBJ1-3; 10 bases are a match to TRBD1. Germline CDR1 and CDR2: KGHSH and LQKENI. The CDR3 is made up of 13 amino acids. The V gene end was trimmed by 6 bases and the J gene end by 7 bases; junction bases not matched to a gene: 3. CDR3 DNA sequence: TGTGCCAGCTCGTCGGGACAGGGGAACACCATATATTTT. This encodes CASSSGQGNTIYF.